One sample yielded the 28 T cell receptor beta chains listed below, sequenced in a study of graft-versus-host responses after intestinal transplantation. The table came from immunoSEQ multiplex PCR; TCRdb's copy has only in-frame clones and leaves some out. The sample holds approximately 71,000 clones, around 90% seen once. Antigen specificity for these receptors is unknown. The material was unstimulated CD8+ T cells sorted from spleen or lymph node cells, obtained before intestinal transplant. These receptors were obtained from a human donor who received an intestinal transplant.

V gene TRBV19 combines with J gene TRBJ1-1, with 7 nucleotides matching TRBD1. Looked up from germline, CDR1 is LNHDA and CDR2 is SQIVND (reference sequence). V gave up 8 bases and J gave up 3 bases; unmatched junction bases: 3. The CDR3 is 12 amino acids. The CDR3 loop is CASGDRDTEAFF. CDR3 DNA: TGTGCCAGTGGGGACAGAGACACTGAAGCTTTCTTT.

The CDR3 reads CASSEYLGGGTDTQYF. In DNA, the CDR3 is TGTGCCAGCAGCGAGTACCTTGGGGGAGGGACAGATACGCAGTATTTT. The chain employs TRBV9 and TRBJ2-3; 7 bases match TRBD2. V shed 3 bases, J shed 3 bases, and the junction held 10 bases outside the gene matches. The CDR3 has 16 residues. CDR1 SGDLS and CDR2 YYNGEE come from the germline V gene.

This chain joins TRBV9 and TRBJ1-1; 8 nucleotides agree with TRBD1. The CDR3 is 14 residues long. Germline CDR1 SGDLS, CDR2 YYNGEE. V was pared by 0 bases and J by 5 bases, with 3 bases of the junction left unmatched. For the CDR3, the DNA is TGTGCCAGCAGCGTAGGGACAGGGATGACTGAAGCTTTCTTT. Its protein is CASSVGTGMTEAFF.

The genes are TRBV7-9 and TRBJ2-3; TRBD2 agrees at 9 bases. The V gene end was trimmed by 6 bases and the J gene end by 3 bases; junction bases not matched to a gene: 7. Germline V lookup: CDR1 SEHNR, CDR2 FQNEAQ (reference sequence). The length of the CDR3 is 15 residues. The CDR3 sequence is CASSGGRDRTDTQYF. DNA of the CDR3: TGTGCCAGCAGTGGCGGGAGGGATCGTACAGATACGCAGTATTTT.

V and J are TRBV6-1 and TRBJ1-2; D call uncertain. V was pared by 5 bases and J by 0 bases, with 10 bases between. The CDR3 loop spans 14 amino acids. CDR1 MNHNS and CDR2 SASEGT come from the germline V gene. CDR3 in amino acids: CASSLTLSNYGYTF. CDR3 nucleotides: TGTGCCAGCAGTTTGACACTTTCTAACTATGGCTACACCTTC.

This clone occurred once. The chain employs TRBV5-1 and TRBJ2-7; TRBD1 matches 12 bases. The V segment lost 4 bases and the J segment 4 bases; nucleotides outside the gene matches: 6. The CDR3 has 15 amino acids. Germline V CDR1 and CDR2: SGHRS, YFSETQ. Here the CDR3 reads CASSRGQGAGYEQYF. CDR3 DNA sequence: TGCGCCAGCAGCAGGGGACAGGGGGCAGGTTACGAGCAGTACTTC. Based on the CDR3 plus reference TRBV5-1 and TRBJ2-7, the full variable domain is KAGVTQTPRYLIKTRGQQVTLSCSPISGHRSVSWYQQTPGQGLQFLFEYFSETQRNKGNFPGRFSGRQFSNSRSEMNVSTLELGDSALYLCASSRGQGAGYEQYFGPGTRLTVT.

CDR3 nucleotide sequence: TGCGCCAGCTCCGGGACAGAAAACATTCAGTACTTC. Its translation is CASSGTENIQYF. The chain joins TRBV4-1 to TRBJ2-4; 7 bases fit TRBD1. This CDR3 region has 12 residues. Germline values: CDR1 MGHRA, CDR2 YSYEKL. Losses at the gene ends were 8 bases for V and 5 bases for J; bases not matched to a gene: 3.

The J gene is TRBJ2-3, the V gene TRBV10-2; 8 bases match TRBD1. Per germline, CDR1 WSHSY and CDR2 SAAADI. V trimming: 1 base; J trimming: 3 bases; junction bases outside the gene matches: 3. The CDR3 is 15 amino acids. The CDR3 protein is CASSEWDRRTDTQYF. The CDR3 bases are TGCGCCAGCAGTGAGTGGGACAGGAGGACAGATACGCAGTATTTT.

The rearrangement uses TRBV10-3 and TRBJ1-2; 8 bases map to TRBD1. The J segment lost 0 bases and the V segment lost 6 bases, leaving 6 bases of the junction unmatched. Germline CDR1 ENHRY, CDR2 SYGVKD. This CDR3 region has 15 residues. The CDR3 loop is CAISLQGGSNYGYTF. The CDR3 bases are TGTGCCATCAGCTTACAGGGGGGATCTAACTATGGCTACACCTTC.

This rearrangement joins TRBV4-2 to TRBJ2-1; possible D gene TRBD1, 6 bases. Germline V lookup: CDR1 LGHNA, CDR2 YNFKEQ. The CDR3 consists of 16 residues. Between the trimmed V and J ends, which lost 4 bases and 1 base, there was a span of 14 bases. CDR3 bases: TGTGCCAGCAGCCGCGTTCCCACAGGGTCCTACAATGAGCAGTTCTTC. Its protein is CASSRVPTGSYNEQFF.

This rearrangement joins TRBV4-1 to TRBJ2-5; D remains ambiguous. The J call may not be correct, given that the DNA end is closer to TRBJ2-7. Per the germline V gene, CDR1 is MGHRA and CDR2 is YSYEKL. The CDR3 covers 15 residues. CDR3 sequence reads: CASSQGPRPSYEQYF. CDR3 DNA sequence: TGCGCCAGCAGCCAAGGACCTAGACCTAGCTACGAGCAGTACTTC.

The chain joins TRBV7-9 to TRBJ1-1, with D possibly being TRBD1 (5 bases). Germline V gene lookup returns CDR1 SEHNR and CDR2 FQNEAQ (reference sequence). The CDR3 contains 15 residues. The germline V and J ends were trimmed by 5 bases and 0 bases, with 13 bases remaining between them. CDR3 sequence: CASSPPGGLNTEAFF. The CDR3 DNA sequence: TGTGCCAGCAGCCCACCCGGGGGACTGAACACTGAAGCTTTCTTT. Full variable domain (missing parts from reference TRBV7-9 and TRBJ1-1): DTGVSQNPRHKITKRGQNVTFRCDPISEHNRLYWYRQTLGQGPEFLTYFQNEAQLEKSRLLSDRFSAERPKGSFSTLEIQRTEQGDSAMYLCASSPPGGLNTEAFFGQGTRLTVV.

V is TRBV2 and J is TRBJ2-4; the D gene is possibly TRBD2 (5 bases). The germline V gene encodes CDR1 SNHLY and CDR2 FYNNEI. This CDR3 is built from 15 residues. Trimming cost V 7 bases and J 0 bases, with 13 bases left between them. CDR3 loop: CASTDLDLAKNIQYF. The CDR3 bases are TGTGCCAGCACTGACCTGGACTTAGCCAAAAACATTCAGTACTTC.

The rearrangement links TRBV19 to TRBJ2-7, with 9 bases matching TRBD2. There are 16 residues in the CDR3. Germline V gene data show CDR1 as LNHDA and CDR2 as SQIVND (reference sequence). The V segment lost 7 bases and the J segment 2 bases; nucleotides outside the gene matches: 12. Written as DNA, the CDR3 is TGTGCCAGTATCCCAAACCGGGCTAGCGGGGCCTACGAGCAGTACTTC. This translates into CASIPNRASGAYEQYF.

The chain couples TRBV11-3 to TRBJ2-4; 8 nucleotides line up with TRBD1. This CDR3 spans 13 amino acids. Germline CDR1 and CDR2: SGHNT and YENEEA. Trimming removed 6 bases from V and 6 bases from J; junction bases left unmatched: 4. The CDR3 here is CASSGGQGNIQYF. In DNA form, the CDR3 reads TGTGCCAGCAGTGGAGGACAGGGAAACATTCAGTACTTC.

V usage is TRBV5-1 and J usage is TRBJ2-3; 10 bases fit TRBD1. The V segment lost 7 bases and the J segment 1 base; nucleotides outside the gene matches: 3. The CDR3 has 14 amino acids. Looked up from germline, CDR1 is SGHRS and CDR2 is YFSETQ. In nucleotides, the CDR3 is TGCGCCAGCGCCGGGACAGGGGGCACAGATACGCAGTATTTT. It yields the protein CASAGTGGTDTQYF.

The chain has TRBV7-9 and TRBJ2-5; weak D call: TRBD2 (6 bases). CDR3 length: 14 amino acids. V was clipped by 4 bases and J by 3 bases, with 12 bases between them. The V gene's germline CDR1 is SEHNR and CDR2 FQNEAQ (reference sequence). The CDR3 DNA is TGTGCCAGCAGCTCGCAGCGGGCCGAAGAGACCCAGTACTTC. This gives the protein CASSSQRAEETQYF.

The V gene is TRBV29-1, the J gene TRBJ1-4, with a weak D call TRBD1 (5 bases). The germline gives CDR1 SQVTM, CDR2 ANQGSEA. Trimming took 6 bases from V and 5 from J, leaving 10 bases between them. There are 12 residues in the CDR3. CDR3 amino acids: CSVGEGNEKLFF. The CDR3 bases are TGCAGCGTGGGGGAGGGGAATGAAAAACTGTTTTTT.

This rearrangement joins TRBV28 to TRBJ2-5, with 9 bases fitting TRBD2. V lost 6 bases to trimming and J lost 4 bases; unmatched junction nucleotides: 9. Germline CDR1 is MDHEN and CDR2 is SYDVKM. This CDR3 has 15 residues. The CDR3 here is CASSGSGRVPETQYF. The CDR3 DNA reads as TGTGCCAGCAGCGGTAGCGGGAGAGTCCCAGAGACCCAGTACTTC.

The chain links TRBV6-5 to TRBJ2-3; D is perhaps TRBD2 (6 bases). The V end was cut by 5 bases, the J end by 4 bases, with 16 bases between. Germline CDR1 and CDR2: MNHEY and SVGAGI. The CDR3 spans 15 residues. Here the CDR3 reads CASSQMEGRADTQYF. The DNA of the CDR3 is TGTGCCAGCAGTCAAATGGAGGGCCGGGCAGATACGCAGTATTTT.

This CDR3 reads CASLPTGEIQGYTF. DNA of the CDR3: TGTGCCAGCCTCCCCACAGGGGAAATTCAAGGCTACACCTTC. The chain uses TRBV6-1 and TRBJ1-2; 7 nucleotides align to TRBD1. This CDR3 has 14 residues. V was pared by 8 bases and J by 8 bases, with 14 bases of the junction left unmatched. Per germline, CDR1 MNHNS and CDR2 SASEGT.

The chain uses TRBV6-1 and TRBJ2-2; D gene unclear. The V gene lost 2 bases and the J gene lost 6 bases, with 7 bases spanning the gap. Germline V CDR1 and CDR2: MNHNS, SASEGT. The CDR3 contains 13 residues. This CDR3 reads CASSERAAGELFF. Here the CDR3 DNA reads TGTGCCAGCAGTGAACGCGCGGCCGGGGAGCTGTTTTTT.

The genes are TRBV14 and TRBJ1-2; TRBD1 aligns across 10 bases. This CDR3 has 15 amino acids. Germline V gives CDR1 SGHDN, CDR2 FVKESK. The trim removed 3 bases at V and 7 bases at J, leaving 8 bases unmatched. CDR3 sequence (DNA): TGTGCCAGCAGCCACCCCGGGACAGGGGATTCTGGCTACACCTTC. Translated, it gives CASSHPGTGDSGYTF.

This chain joins TRBV2 and TRBJ1-5, with 10 bases aligning to TRBD1. The V gene's germline CDR1 is SNHLY and CDR2 FYNNEI. There are 18 residues in the CDR3. V gave up 8 bases and J gave up 6 bases; unmatched junction bases: 19. This chain's CDR3 is CASGSGTGAPGDGQPQHF. CDR3 coding DNA: TGTGCCAGCGGTTCCGGGACAGGGGCTCCCGGGGATGGTCAGCCCCAGCATTTT.

This rearrangement joins TRBV19 to TRBJ2-3, with 7 bases identical to TRBD2. The germline gives CDR1 LNHDA, CDR2 SQIVND (reference sequence). The CDR3 is 17 residues long. Trimming at V came to 3 bases and at J to 4 bases, leaving 13 bases not matched to a gene. This chain's CDR3 is CASSMGIRGGWADTQYF. The CDR3 DNA reads TGTGCCAGTAGTATGGGGATCCGCGGGGGTTGGGCAGATACGCAGTATTTT.

The chain recombines TRBV7-9 with TRBJ1-2, with TRBD1 matching over 7 bases. CDR3 length: 15 amino acids. Germline lookup yields CDR1 SEHNR and CDR2 FQNEAQ (reference sequence). V lost 5 bases and J lost 4; bases outside the gene matches: 10. The DNA of the CDR3 is TGTGCCAGCAGCGTGTCCGGGACAGACACCTATGGCTACACCTTC. This sequence encodes CASSVSGTDTYGYTF.

V gene TRBV6-5 combines with J gene TRBJ1-6, with TRBD1 matching 8 bases. Per germline, CDR1 MNHEY and CDR2 SVGAGI. The CDR3 contains 13 residues. With V trimmed by 6 bases and J by 8 bases, 3 bases remained unmatched. CDR3: CASRAGGYSPLHF. DNA of the CDR3: TGTGCCAGCAGGGCAGGGGGCTATTCACCCCTCCACTTT.

This chain links TRBV2 with TRBJ2-1, with D unclear. Trimming removed 8 bases at V and 1 base at J, with 9 bases between. This CDR3 is 13 amino acids long. Per the germline V gene, CDR1 is SNHLY and CDR2 is FYNNEI. CDR3 coding DNA: TGTGCCAGCGGGCTCCTTTCCTACAATGAGCAGTTCTTC. Encoded protein: CASGLLSYNEQFF.